The clone carrying this T cell receptor (beta chain) came up a few times. Its antigen is not identified. This record belongs to a study of beta chain features in type 1 diabetes. V was pared by 6 bases and J by 3 bases, with 14 bases between. The CDR3 runs 14 residues. Germline V CDR1 and CDR2: MNHEY, SMNVEV (reference sequence). The study, taken as a whole, reports: The VDJ junctions of type 1 diabetes patients carried fewer insertions and more deletions. Patients showed naive, central memory and Treg TCRB repertoires that appeared more similar than those of healthy donors. A moderate, significant TCRB CDR3 shortening appeared in type 1 diabetes across four CD4+ subsets.

TCRB transcripts that were expressed got sequenced, as all of the isolated RNA had been reverse transcribed. Data came from immunoSEQ multiplex PCR; TCRdb stores just in-frame clones and leaves some out. The sample has over 650,000 clones; 11% to 15% are singletons. The sequenced material came from naive CD4+ T cells from blood. The receptor was isolated from a man aged 18 to 29 with type 1 diabetes. V usage is TRBV27 and J usage is TRBJ1-2; D gene ambiguous. CDR3 loop: CASRRASWDYGYTF. The CDR3, as DNA: TGTGCCAGCAGACGGGCCTCGTGGGACTATGGCTACACCTTC.